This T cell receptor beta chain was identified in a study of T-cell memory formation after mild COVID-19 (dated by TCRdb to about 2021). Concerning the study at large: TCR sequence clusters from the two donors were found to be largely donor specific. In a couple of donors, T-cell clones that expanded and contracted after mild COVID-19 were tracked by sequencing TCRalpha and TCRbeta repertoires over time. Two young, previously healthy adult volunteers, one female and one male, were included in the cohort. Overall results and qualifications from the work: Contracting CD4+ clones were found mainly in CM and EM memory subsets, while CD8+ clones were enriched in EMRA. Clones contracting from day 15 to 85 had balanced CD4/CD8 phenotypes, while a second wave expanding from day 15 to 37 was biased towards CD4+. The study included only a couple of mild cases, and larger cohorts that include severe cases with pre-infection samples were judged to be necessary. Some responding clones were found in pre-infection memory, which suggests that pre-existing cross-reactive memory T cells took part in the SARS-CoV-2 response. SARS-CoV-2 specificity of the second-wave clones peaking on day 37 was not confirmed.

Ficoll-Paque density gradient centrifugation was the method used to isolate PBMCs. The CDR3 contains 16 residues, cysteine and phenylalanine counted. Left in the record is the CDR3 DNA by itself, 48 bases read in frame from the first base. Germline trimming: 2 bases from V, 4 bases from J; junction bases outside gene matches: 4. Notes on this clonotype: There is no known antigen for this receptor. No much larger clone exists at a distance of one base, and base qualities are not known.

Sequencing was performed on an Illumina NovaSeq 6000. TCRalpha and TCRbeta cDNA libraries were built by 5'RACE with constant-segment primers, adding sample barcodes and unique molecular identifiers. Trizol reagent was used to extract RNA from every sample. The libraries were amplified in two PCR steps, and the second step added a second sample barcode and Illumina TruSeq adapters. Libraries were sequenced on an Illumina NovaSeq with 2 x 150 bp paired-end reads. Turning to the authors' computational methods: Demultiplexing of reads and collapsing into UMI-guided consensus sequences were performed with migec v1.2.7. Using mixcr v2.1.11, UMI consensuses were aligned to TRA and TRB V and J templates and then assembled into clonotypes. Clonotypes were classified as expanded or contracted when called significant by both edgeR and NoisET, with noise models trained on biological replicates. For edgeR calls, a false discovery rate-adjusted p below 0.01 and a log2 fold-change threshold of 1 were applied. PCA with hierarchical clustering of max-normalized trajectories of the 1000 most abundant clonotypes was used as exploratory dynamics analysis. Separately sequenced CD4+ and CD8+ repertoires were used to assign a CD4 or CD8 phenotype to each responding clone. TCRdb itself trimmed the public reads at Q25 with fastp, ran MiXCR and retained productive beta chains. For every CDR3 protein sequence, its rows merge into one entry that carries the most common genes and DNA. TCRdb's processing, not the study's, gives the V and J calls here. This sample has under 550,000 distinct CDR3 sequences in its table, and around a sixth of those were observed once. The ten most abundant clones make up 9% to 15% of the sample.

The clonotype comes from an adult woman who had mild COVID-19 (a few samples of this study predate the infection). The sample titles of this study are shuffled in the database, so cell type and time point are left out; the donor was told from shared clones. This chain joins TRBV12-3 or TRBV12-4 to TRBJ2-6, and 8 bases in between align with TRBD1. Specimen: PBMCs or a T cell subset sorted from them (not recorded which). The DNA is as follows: TGTGCCAGCAGTTTATCAGGGGGCGCGGGGGCCAACGTCCTGACTTTC. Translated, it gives CASSLSGGAGANVLTF.